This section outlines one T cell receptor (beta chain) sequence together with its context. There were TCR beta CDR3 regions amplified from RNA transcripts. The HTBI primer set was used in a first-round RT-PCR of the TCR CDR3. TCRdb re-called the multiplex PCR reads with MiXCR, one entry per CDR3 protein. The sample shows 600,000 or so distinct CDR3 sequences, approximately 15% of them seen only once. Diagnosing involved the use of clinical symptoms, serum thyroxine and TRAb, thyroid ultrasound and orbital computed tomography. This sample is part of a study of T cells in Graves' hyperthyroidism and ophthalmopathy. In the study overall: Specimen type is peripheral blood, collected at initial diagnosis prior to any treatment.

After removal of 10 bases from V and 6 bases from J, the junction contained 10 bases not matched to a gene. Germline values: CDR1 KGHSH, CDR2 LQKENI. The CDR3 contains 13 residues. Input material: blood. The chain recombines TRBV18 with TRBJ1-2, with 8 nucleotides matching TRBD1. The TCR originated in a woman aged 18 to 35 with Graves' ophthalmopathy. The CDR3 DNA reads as TGTGCCACCGCAATCACAGGGGGAGATGGCTACACCTTC. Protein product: CATAITGGDGYTF.